These 21 T cell receptor beta chains were all obtained from the same sample, sequenced in a study of cytomegalovirus exposure and HLA in healthy donors (dated by TCRdb to the late 2010s). Preparation of the library involved the immunoSEQ multiplex PCR assay. The multiplex PCR relied on a mix of 60 forward primers for TCR Vbeta segments and 13 reverse primers for TCR Jbeta segments. TCRdb re-hosts the immuneACCESS table, in-frame sequences only. Its copies lack some clones; in the studies checked, an unresolved V gene accounts for under half of them, and the cause for the rest is not known. The sample table gives under 130,000 clones. 0.59% of the sample rests with the top ten. Source material: PBMCs. Receptors were obtained from a man in his fifties in good health and CMV-seronegative.

The rearrangement joins TRBV29-1 to TRBJ2-1; 7 bases are a match to TRBD1. Trimming removed 4 bases from V and 4 bases from J; junction bases left unmatched: 7. This CDR3 is 14 amino acids long. CDR1 and CDR2 (germline): SQVTM, ANQGSEA. CDR3: CSVVGQSLYNEQFF. The CDR3 nucleotides are TGCAGCGTTGTGGGACAGAGTCTTTACAATGAGCAGTTCTTC.

The J gene is TRBJ1-2, the V gene TRBV2; D remains ambiguous. The V and J ends lost 7 bases and 1 base respectively, with 16 bases between them. Germline CDR1 reads SNHLY; CDR2 reads FYNNEI. The CDR3 runs to 15 residues. CDR3 bases: TGTGCCAGCATTCCCACAGCCTCTAATAACTATGGCTACACCTTC. Its translation is CASIPTASNNYGYTF. The whole variable domain, remainder taken from reference TRBV2 and TRBJ1-2, is EPEVTQTPSHQVTQMGQEVILRCVPISNHLYFYWYRQILGQKVEFLVSFYNNEISEKSEIFDDQFSVERPDGSNFTLKIRSTKLEDSAMYFCASIPTASNNYGYTFGSGTRLTVV.

The chain couples TRBV29-1 to TRBJ1-2; the D is unclear. The CDR3 is 11 amino acids. Trimming took off 6 bases at V and 4 bases at J, with 9 bases between the two ends. Germline V lookup: CDR1 SQVTM, CDR2 ANQGSEA. The CDR3, as DNA: TGCAGCGTGGAGAAAGCCTATGGCTACACCTTC. Translation gives CSVEKAYGYTF.

This rearrangement joins TRBV28 to TRBJ2-5; possibly TRBD1 for D (6 bases). CDR1 and CDR2 from the germline V gene are MDHEN and SYDVKM. Between the trimmed V and J ends, which lost 3 bases and 3 bases, there was a span of 23 bases. CDR3 length equals 18 residues. The CDR3 region is CASSFDRRLPGHKETQYF. The CDR3, as DNA: TGTGCCAGCAGTTTCGACCGTCGTCTTCCGGGACACAAAGAGACCCAGTACTTC. Combining the CDR3 with reference TRBV28 and TRBJ2-5 gives the whole variable domain DVKVTQSSRYLVKRTGEKVFLECVQDMDHENMFWYRQDPGLGLRLIYFSYDVKMKEKGDIPEGYSVSREKKERFSLILESASTNQTSMYLCASSFDRRLPGHKETQYFGPGTRLLVL.

The chain carries TRBV5-1 and TRBJ1-2, with no clear D. Germline assignment: CDR1 SGHRS and CDR2 YFSETQ. The CDR3 has 13 residues. V was shortened by 0 bases and J by 2 bases, with 5 bases between the two germline ends. CDR3 loop: CASSLDSNYGYTF. In DNA form, the CDR3 reads TGCGCCAGCAGCTTGGACAGCAACTATGGCTACACCTTC.

The chain carries TRBV27 and TRBJ2-1; TRBD2 agrees at 12 bases. Germline V gives CDR1 MNHEY, CDR2 SMNVEV (reference sequence). J gave up 2 bases and V 7 bases, and 9 bases lay outside the gene matches. The CDR3 covers 17 residues. CDR3 in DNA: TGTGCCAGCACCGGGGTGACTAGCGGGAGACCCTACAATGAGCAGTTCTTC. It translates to CASTGVTSGRPYNEQFF.

The CDR3 sequence: CASSSGQIGEQYF. The CDR3 DNA is TGTGCCAGCAGCTCGGGACAGATTGGCGAGCAGTACTTC. The rearrangement links TRBV7-2 to TRBJ2-7; 7 bases line up with TRBD1. This CDR3 is built from 13 residues. CDR1 is SGHTA, CDR2 FQGNSA, per germline. The junction had 6 bases not matched to a gene; V was cut back by 4 bases and J by 6 bases.

The chain couples TRBV6-6 to TRBJ1-1, with TRBD1 as a possible D gene (6 bases). The CDR3 totals 16 residues. The germline V gene has CDR1 MNHNY and CDR2 SVGAGI (reference sequence). Trimming cost V 0 bases and J 1 base, with 12 bases left between them. The CDR3 spells CASSYSPGTSNTEAFF. The CDR3, as DNA: TGTGCCAGCAGTTACTCCCCAGGGACATCGAACACTGAAGCTTTCTTT.

The chain employs TRBV5-1 and TRBJ1-2, with a possible D match to TRBD1 (6 bases). This CDR3 is 13 amino acids long. Trimming took off 2 bases at V and 4 bases at J, with 9 bases between the two ends. Per the germline V gene, CDR1 is SGHRS and CDR2 is YFSETQ. CDR3 region: CASSLGGGYGYTF. The CDR3 nucleotides read TGCGCCAGCAGCTTAGGGGGTGGCTATGGCTACACCTTC.

The V and J genes are TRBV6-5 and TRBJ2-7, with 7 bases aligning to TRBD1. Germline-derived CDR1 and CDR2 are MNHEY and SVGAGI. The CDR3 has 14 residues. V dropped 6 bases and J dropped 9; count of bases not matched to a gene: 14. CDR3 protein: CASSRDRAELTQYF. As DNA, the CDR3 is TGTGCCAGCAGCAGAGACAGGGCAGAACTAACGCAGTACTTC.

J is TRBJ1-2 and V is TRBV13; 7 positions match TRBD1. CDR3 length equals 11 residues. Germline V gives CDR1 PRHDT, CDR2 FYEKMQ (reference sequence). Trimming removed 6 bases from V and 8 bases from J; junction bases left unmatched: 3. Here the CDR3 reads CASRRGQGYTF. CDR3 sequence (DNA): TGTGCCAGCAGGAGGGGGCAGGGCTACACCTTC.

This chain connects TRBV25-1 to TRBJ1-3; D is unresolved. The CDR3 loop spans 12 amino acids. CDR1 MGHDK and CDR2 SYGVNS come from the germline V gene. V was trimmed by 4 bases and J by 4 bases, leaving 5 bases between them. In nucleotides, the CDR3 is TGTGCCAGCAGTGTCGGGGGAAACACCATATATTTT. Amino acids: CASSVGGNTIYF.

V gene TRBV25-1 combines with J gene TRBJ1-1; the match to TRBD1 covers 9 bases. After removal of 8 bases from V and 7 bases from J, the junction contained 8 bases not matched to a gene. Germline loops: CDR1 MGHDK, CDR2 SYGVNS. This CDR3 region has 13 residues. The CDR3, as DNA: TGTGCCAGCGGAAATGGACAGGGGCTTGAAGCTTTCTTT. This encodes CASGNGQGLEAFF.

The rearrangement joins TRBV7-2 to TRBJ1-1, with TRBD1 matching 12 bases. Germline V gives CDR1 SGHTA, CDR2 FQGNSA. This CDR3 comprises 15 residues. V was pared by 5 bases and J by 10 bases, with 11 bases of the junction left unmatched. CDR3 amino acids: CASSLEGQGASAAFF. CDR3 DNA: TGTGCCAGCAGCCTCGAGGGACAGGGGGCGTCTGCAGCTTTCTTT.

The rearrangement joins TRBV2 to TRBJ2-7; 11 bases fit TRBD2. CDR1 and CDR2 from the germline V gene are SNHLY and FYNNEI. This CDR3 spans 15 amino acids. V lost 7 bases, J lost 1 base, and 6 bases stayed unmatched. CDR3 region: CASKWTSGWSYEQYF. CDR3 in DNA: TGTGCCAGCAAGTGGACTAGCGGGTGGTCCTACGAGCAGTACTTC.

This rearrangement joins TRBV2 to TRBJ1-5; no definite D call. Germline lookup yields CDR1 SNHLY and CDR2 FYNNEI. The CDR3 runs to 15 residues. The V end was cut by 8 bases, the J end by 2 bases, with 16 bases between. CDR3 nucleotide sequence: TGTGCCAGCCGTGGACCCGCGGGTGGCAATCAGCCCCAGCATTTT. It translates to CASRGPAGGNQPQHF.

The rearrangement links TRBV7-8 to TRBJ1-1; TRBD1 matches at 7 bases. Germline V CDR1 and CDR2: SGHVS, FQNEAQ. Germline trimming cut 2 bases from V and 4 bases from J; bases unmatched to any gene: 7. CDR3 size: 15 residues. This CDR3 is CASSLLQGKGTEAFF. As DNA, the CDR3 is TGTGCCAGCAGCTTATTACAGGGGAAGGGCACTGAAGCTTTCTTT.

The rearrangement joins TRBV5-1 to TRBJ2-7, with D perhaps matching TRBD2 (6 bases). Trimming took 4 bases from V and 0 from J, leaving 14 bases between them. Germline assignment: CDR1 SGHRS and CDR2 YFSETQ. There are 15 residues in the CDR3. The DNA for the CDR3 is TGCGCCAGCAGCATGCCGCGGGGCGACTCCTACGAGCAGTACTTC. It codes for CASSMPRGDSYEQYF.

The V and J genes are TRBV5-6 and TRBJ1-2; 11 nucleotides agree with TRBD1. This CDR3 contains 15 residues. With V trimmed by 2 bases and J by 5 bases, 5 bases remained unmatched. Germline V gene lookup returns CDR1 SGHDT and CDR2 YYEEEE. Here the CDR3 reads CASSFPGQGGYGYTF. In DNA form, the CDR3 reads TGTGCCAGCAGCTTCCCGGGACAGGGGGGTTATGGCTACACCTTC. Complete variable domain (other parts from reference TRBV5-6 and TRBJ1-2): DAGVTQSPTHLIKTRGQQVTLRCSPKSGHDTVSWYQQALGQGPQFIFQYYEEEERQRGNFPDRFSGHQFPNYSSELNVNALLLGDSALYLCASSFPGQGGYGYTFGSGTRLTVV.

The gene calls are TRBV27 and TRBJ2-1; a weak D match, TRBD1 (6 bases). The germline V gene encodes CDR1 MNHEY and CDR2 SMNVEV (reference sequence). V was trimmed by 2 bases and J by 7 bases, leaving 18 bases between them. The CDR3 is made up of 16 amino acids. For the CDR3, the DNA is TGTGCCAGCAGTTTACACCGAAACAGGGATGGGAATGAGCAGTTCTTC. It codes for CASSLHRNRDGNEQFF.

The chain links TRBV7-9 to TRBJ1-4; D gene ambiguous. V was trimmed by 2 bases and J by 6 bases, leaving 7 bases between them. Germline CDR1 reads SEHNR; CDR2 reads FQNEAQ (reference sequence). The CDR3 runs to 13 residues. CDR3 in amino acids: CASSLNIDEKLFF. CDR3 DNA: TGTGCCAGCAGCTTAAACATTGATGAAAAACTGTTTTTT.